The entry below describes one T cell receptor beta chain. Its antigen is undetermined. The CDR3 spans 15 residues. The germline V gene encodes CDR1 SGHDT and CDR2 YYEEEE. Between the trimmed V and J ends, which lost 2 bases and 6 bases, there was a span of 16 bases. TCR beta VDJ and CDR3 were profiled, and genomic DNA was the template. From the reads, TCRdb called clonotypes with MiXCR, one entry per CDR3 protein. The sample consists of a few hundred thousand distinct CDR3 sequences, around 82% of them appearing once. These data come from a study of CD8+CD57+ T cells in acquired aplastic anemia. General observations from the study: A set of 25 to 35 CD8+ CDR3 sequences was shared between patients and controls, and these sequences appeared highly expressed in patients.

The authors sequenced patients whose flow cytometry had shown CD8+CD57+ cell expansion. The gene calls are TRBV5-6 and TRBJ2-3, with D unresolved. This TCR derives from a human donor with aplastic anemia. Material for sequencing was sorted CD4+, CD8+, or CD8+CD57+ T cells (not recorded which) from PBMCs. The CDR3 DNA sequence: TGTGCCAGCAGCTTTTTGGCACGGCCGGTGGATACGCAGTATTTT. This sequence encodes CASSFLARPVDTQYF.